The 16 T cell receptor beta chains given below trace back to one sample, sequenced in a study of prognosis after radiotherapy for stage I lung cancer. Using two-round multiplex PCR, the authors amplified TCR beta CDR3 from genomic DNA. First-round PCR, the initial amplification, used primers specific to each TRBV and TRBJ gene. Using its own MiXCR run on the multiplex PCR reads, TCRdb lists one record per CDR3 protein. This sample yields about 16,000 distinct CDR3 sequences, of which around a third are seen a single time; around 25% belongs to the top ten. This specimen was PBMCs, taken before or after stereotactic body radiation therapy (not recorded which). The receptors were gathered from a donor over 45 with non-small cell lung cancer.

The chain is built from TRBV27 and TRBJ2-3, with TRBD2 matching 8 bases. CDR1 and CDR2 (germline): MNHEY, SMNVEV (reference sequence). Unmatched junction bases numbered 5, after V lost 2 bases and J lost 1 base. This CDR3 is built from 16 residues. The CDR3 is CASSLRLARGTDTQYF. CDR3 nucleotides: TGTGCCAGCAGTTTACGACTAGCGCGGGGCACAGATACGCAGTATTTT.

In this sample, this clonotype turned up many times. This chain joins TRBV18 and TRBJ2-3; maybe TRBD1 (6 bases). This CDR3 region has 14 residues. Germline V lookup: CDR1 KGHSH, CDR2 LQKENI. V was trimmed by 3 bases and J by 0 bases, leaving 7 bases between them. In DNA, the CDR3 is TGTGCCAGCTCACCCGACAGGAGCACAGATACGCAGTATTTT. It codes for CASSPDRSTDTQYF.

Remarks on this clonotype: A read error is the likely source, as a far larger clone sits one nucleotide away. The chain joins TRBV6-5 to TRBJ2-5, with 7 positions matching TRBD2. Trimming removed 2 bases from V and 5 bases from J; junction bases left unmatched: 11. Germline V lookup: CDR1 MNHEY, CDR2 SVGAGI. This CDR3 has 16 residues. CDR3 bases: TGTGCCAGCAGTTACCCCTCACAAGTGGGAGGGGAGACCCAGTACTTC. Residues: CASSYPSQVGGETQYF.

This chain joins TRBV7-2 and TRBJ2-3; TRBD2 is a possible D gene (5 bases). The V gene's germline CDR1 is SGHTA and CDR2 FQGNSA. The CDR3 length is 14 residues. Trimming shortened V by 7 bases and J by 1 base, and 12 bases separated the two germline ends. This CDR3 is CASIFQRGTDTQYF. In DNA form, the CDR3 reads TGTGCCAGCATCTTCCAGAGGGGCACAGATACGCAGTATTTT.

In its sample, this clonotype was seen many times. The CDR3 loop reads CASRGPAQGGYTF. The CDR3 coding sequence is TGTGCCAGCCGGGGGCCGGCTCAGGGTGGCTACACCTTC. This chain links TRBV27 with TRBJ1-2, with D possibly TRBD1 on 6 matching bases. The CDR3 is 13 amino acids. Germline V gene sequence: CDR1 MNHEY, CDR2 SMNVEV (reference sequence). Deletions cut 8 bases from V and 7 bases from J, with 17 bases between.

As regards this clonotype: A single base separates this from a much larger clone, so it may be a read error. V usage is TRBV10-3 and J usage is TRBJ1-5, with D perhaps matching TRBD1 (5 bases). The CDR3 runs 16 residues. Germline CDR1 ENHRY, CDR2 SYGVKD. The V end lost 6 bases, the J end lost 10 bases, and 25 bases lay between the germline ends. CDR3 loop: CAISQVAGLGSHPQHF. For the CDR3, the DNA is TGTGCCATCAGCCAAGTCGCAGGGTTGGGGAGTCATCCCCAGCATTTT.

This clonotype was recorded at least ten times. V usage is TRBV5-1 and J usage is TRBJ1-5, with no clear D. Trimming took 0 bases from V and 4 from J, leaving 5 bases between them. This CDR3 has 13 amino acids. CDR1 is SGHRS and CDR2 is YFSETQ in the germline V gene. The CDR3 DNA follows: TGCGCCAGCAGCTTGGGTTCGAATCAGCCCCAGCATTTT. As protein: CASSLGSNQPQHF.

This clonotype is deemed medium-sized. The rearrangement links TRBV20-1 to TRBJ2-6; TRBD2 matches 8 bases. This CDR3 contains 17 residues. Germline lookup yields CDR1 DFQATT and CDR2 SNEGSKA (reference sequence). Germline trimming cut 1 base from V and 3 bases from J; bases unmatched to any gene: 8. In DNA form, the CDR3 reads TGCAGTGCTAGAGGCGGAGCGGGAGTAAATGGGGCCAACGTCCTGACTTTC. Protein: CSARGGAGVNGANVLTF.

Judged by abundance, this clonotype is medium-sized. This sequence joins TRBV11-2 and TRBJ2-3; D possibly uses TRBD1 or TRBD2 (5 bases each). The CDR3 is made up of 15 amino acids. Trimming took off 4 bases at V and 2 bases at J, with 13 bases between the two ends. CDR1 SGHAT and CDR2 FQNNGV come from the germline V gene. The CDR3, as DNA: TGTGCCAGCAGCTACCGGGACGCAAACACAGATACGCAGTATTTT. Its protein product is CASSYRDANTDTQYF.

The chain links TRBV6-4 to TRBJ2-5, with 12 bases fitting TRBD2. The germline V gene has CDR1 MRHNA and CDR2 SNTAGT. The ends lost 5 bases at V and 5 bases at J; junction bases unmatched: 9. The CDR3 is 16 residues long. CDR3 loop: CASSWSWTSGIETQYF. The CDR3 DNA is TGTGCCAGCAGTTGGTCCTGGACTAGCGGGATCGAGACCCAGTACTTC.

This clonotype was counted ten times or more. The chain joins TRBV3-1 to TRBJ1-5; 8 nucleotides agree with TRBD1. There are 15 residues in the CDR3. Germline V CDR1 and CDR2: LGHDT, YNNKEL (reference sequence). V lost 4 bases to trimming and J lost 5 bases; unmatched junction nucleotides: 7. In DNA, the CDR3 is TGTGCCAGCAGCCCTCGGACAGGGTTTGATCAGCCCCAGCATTTT. Protein: CASSPRTGFDQPQHF.

This clonotype was detected ten times or more. The rearrangement uses TRBV5-1 and TRBJ1-1; a weak D match, TRBD1 (5 bases). Trimming shortened V by 6 bases and J by 1 base, and 13 bases separated the two germline ends. The germline gives CDR1 SGHRS, CDR2 YFSETQ. The CDR3 consists of 14 residues. The CDR3 DNA is TGCGCCAGCACCTGGGACGGAGCGAACACTGAAGCTTTCTTT. Translation: CASTWDGANTEAFF.

As to this clonotype: The likely explanation is a read error, given a far larger clone one base away. This chain joins TRBV6-8 and TRBJ2-2, with D possibly being TRBD1 (6 bases). Germline V gives CDR1 MNHGY, CDR2 SAAAGT. This CDR3 is built from 13 residues. Trimming removed 8 bases from V and 4 bases from J, with 11 bases in between. The chain's CDR3 is CASRDTSTGELFF. The CDR3, as DNA: TGTGCCAGCCGGGACACGAGCACCGGGGAGCTGTTTTTT.

This clonotype was seen many times. The chain recombines TRBV4-1 with TRBJ2-1; the match to TRBD2 covers 8 bases. CDR3 size: 15 residues. Germline CDR1 reads MGHRA; CDR2 reads YSYEKL. V trimming: 6 bases; J trimming: 0 bases; junction bases outside the gene matches: 4. The CDR3 DNA reads TGCGCCAGCAGGGAGGGGACTAGCTCCTACAATGAGCAGTTCTTC. Translated: CASREGTSSYNEQFF.

The CDR3, as DNA: TGTGCCAGCAGTCTAAAGGGGGTGCTTTCCTCCTATAATTCACCCCTCCACTTT. It translates to CASSLKGVLSSYNSPLHF. The chain links TRBV28 to TRBJ1-6; maybe TRBD1 (6 bases). V was pared by 5 bases and J by 0 bases, with 17 bases between. Germline lookup yields CDR1 MDHEN and CDR2 SYDVKM. The CDR3 length is 18 residues.

This clonotype was seen repeatedly, ten times or more. The rearrangement links TRBV6-2 or TRBV6-3 to TRBJ2-1, with 9 bases that match TRBD2. Germline V gene data show CDR1 as MNHEY and CDR2 as SVGEGT. V shed 6 bases, J shed 5 bases, and the junction held 8 bases outside the gene matches. CDR3 size: 15 residues. As DNA, the CDR3 is TGTGCCAGCAGATATAGCGGGAGTCCCCACAATGAGCAGTTCTTC. This translates into CASRYSGSPHNEQFF.